This TCR beta chain was sequenced in a study of blood T cell repertoires in COVID-19 (dated by TCRdb to the early 2020s). About the full investigation: Collaborator samples came from the United States, Italy and Spain and covered acute and convalescent phases of COVID-19. The repertoires were released in a freely available public database meant as a resource for research on the immune response to SARS-CoV-2. HLA class I and class II types, where available, came from metadata supplied by the sample provider rather than from assay-based typing. The prospective study material was composed of cDNA or gDNA derived from T cells, B-cell-depleted T cells, or PBMCs. Samples were obtained from the ongoing ImmuneRACE study (first 160 participants) and from over a thousand subjects provided by 6 global collaborators. Nearly every sample came with metadata listing a de-identified subject ID, COVID-19 status, age in years and sex. The dataset comprised deeply sampled blood TCRbeta repertoires from subjects exposed to, actively infected with, or recovered from COVID-19. What the study reported, not specific to this receptor: The quantity of clinical and demographic metadata differed by source and by participant and was supplied without curation.

Each collaborating institution followed its own protocols to collect whole blood in K2EDTA tubes. For TCRbeta analysis, collaborator samples were shipped as frozen whole blood, as isolated PBMCs, or as DNA extracted from either sample type. A note on this clone: There is no known antigen for this receptor. Base-call qualities are not available, and no considerably larger clone is one nucleotide away. At the DNA level, this CDR3 is encoded by other sequences in the same sample as well.

Clipping removes 4 bases from V and 1 base from J, with 4 as the unmatched junction base count. The germline V gene gives CDR1 as SGHRS and CDR2 as YFSETQ. The CDR3 numbers 16 residues from cysteine through phenylalanine. Solely the CDR3 DNA is kept, with 48 bases framed from the first base. The immunoSEQ Assay, a bias-controlled multiplex PCR, was used to amplify TCRbeta CDR3 regions from genomic DNA. The authors processed their data as follows. Within the assay, amplification of reference gene primers was used to estimate how many nucleated cells each sample contained. Sequence reads were collapsed and filtered to measure the absolute abundance of every unique TCRbeta CDR3 rearrangement. Productive Simpson clonality was computed per sample as the square root of Simpson's diversity index over productive rearrangements. TCRdb re-hosts the immuneACCESS table, in-frame sequences only. Its copies lack some clones; in the studies checked, an unresolved V gene accounts for under half of them, and the cause for the rest is not known. That table gives V, J and clone size, and the DNA gave D and trimming. The sample yields nearly 100,000 clones; roughly 84% were counted once. The top ten hold roughly 17% of the sample.

The chain couples TRBV5-1 to TRBJ2-2, and 10 junction bases match TRBD2. The material sequenced was peripheral blood. The clonotype originates from a woman aged 55-75 years with acute or convalescent COVID-19. The nucleotide sequence is given as TGCGCCAGCAGCACCTTAGCGGGGGGGAACACCGGGGAGCTGTTTTTT. This codes for CASSTLAGGNTGELFF.